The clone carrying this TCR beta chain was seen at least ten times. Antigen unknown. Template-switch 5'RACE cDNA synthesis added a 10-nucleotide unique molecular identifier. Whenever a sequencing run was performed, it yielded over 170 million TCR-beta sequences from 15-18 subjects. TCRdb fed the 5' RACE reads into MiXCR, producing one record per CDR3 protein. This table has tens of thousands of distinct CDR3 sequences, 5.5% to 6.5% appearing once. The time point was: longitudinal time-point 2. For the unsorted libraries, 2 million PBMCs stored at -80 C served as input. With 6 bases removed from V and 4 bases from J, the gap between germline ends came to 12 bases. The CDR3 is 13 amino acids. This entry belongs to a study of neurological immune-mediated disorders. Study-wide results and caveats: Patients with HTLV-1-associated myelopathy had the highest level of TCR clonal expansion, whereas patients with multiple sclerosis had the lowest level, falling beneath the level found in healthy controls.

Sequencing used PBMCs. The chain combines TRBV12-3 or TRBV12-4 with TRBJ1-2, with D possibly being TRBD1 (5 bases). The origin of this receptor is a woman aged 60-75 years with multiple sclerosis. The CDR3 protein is CASSPDSAYGYTF. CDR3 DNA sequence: TGTGCCAGCAGCCCCGACAGCGCCTATGGCTACACCTTC.